The 6 T cell receptor beta chains given below trace back to one sample, sequenced in a study of cytomegalovirus exposure and HLA in healthy donors. PCR amplification relied on 60 Vbeta primers (plus 13 Jbeta primers). Clones were sequenced by immunoSEQ multiplex PCR, and TCRdb holds only the in-frame ones, with some missing. The sample contains about 160,000 clones, 75% to 80% of which appear only once. Specimen: PBMCs. These receptors came from a woman between 45 and 65 years old in good health and CMV-seropositive.

As concerns this clone: One end of the junction is discordant with germline, which a read error may explain. Other nucleotide sequences in the sample specify the same CDR3. This chain links TRBV27 with TRBJ1-2; D possibly corresponds to TRBD1 (6 bases). CDR1 is MNHEY and CDR2 is SMNVEV in the germline V gene (reference sequence). The CDR3 length is 15 residues. The CDR3 region is CASSPLDSYNYGYTF. CDR3 nucleotide sequence: TGCGCCAGCAGTCCCTTGGACAGTTATAACTATGGCTACACCTTC.

The chain carries TRBV11-2 and TRBJ2-5, with 8 bases aligning to TRBD2. CDR1 and CDR2 (germline): SGHAT, FQNNGV. Germline trimming cut 4 bases from V and 6 bases from J; bases unmatched to any gene: 13. This CDR3 spans 16 amino acids. The CDR3 DNA is TGTGCCAGCAGCTCCCTCGGGACTAGAGCCTTACAGACCCAGTACTTC. This translates into CASSSLGTRALQTQYF. Variable domain in full (rest from reference TRBV11-2 and TRBJ2-5): EAGVAQSPRYKIIEKRQSVAFWCNPISGHATLYWYQQILGQGPKLLIQFQNNGVVDDSQLPKDRFSAERLKGVDSTLKIQPAKLEDSAVYLCASSSLGTRALQTQYFGPGTRLLVL.

J is TRBJ1-3 and V is TRBV7-2, with D perhaps TRBD1 (5 bases). CDR3 length: 15 amino acids. V was trimmed by 5 bases and J by 0 bases, leaving 11 bases between them. Germline V gene sequence: CDR1 SGHTA, CDR2 FQGNSA. The CDR3 DNA is TGTGCCAGCAGCCCGCCGGGACTCTCTGGAAACACCATATATTTT. This codes for CASSPPGLSGNTIYF.

The genes are TRBV7-2 and TRBJ2-7; 8 positions match TRBD2. Germline CDR1 reads SGHTA; CDR2 reads FQGNSA. J gave up 5 bases and V 3 bases, and 15 bases lay outside the gene matches. The CDR3 totals 17 residues. CDR3 coding DNA: TGTGCCAGCAGCTTTCTTTCGGGCGGGGGGCGCTCGGACGAGCAGTACTTC. Protein sequence: CASSFLSGGGRSDEQYF.

The rearrangement links TRBV11-2 to TRBJ1-2; D is unclear. V lost 3 bases, J lost 7 bases, and 18 bases lay in between. From germline, CDR1 is SGHAT and CDR2 FQNNGV. This CDR3 has 15 residues. CDR3 residues: CASSLNLFGGGGYTF. CDR3 in DNA: TGTGCCAGCAGCTTGAATTTATTTGGTGGCGGTGGCTACACCTTC.

This chain links TRBV2 with TRBJ1-4, with 7 nucleotides matching TRBD1. Germline loops: CDR1 SNHLY, CDR2 FYNNEI. The J segment lost 5 bases and the V segment lost 4 bases, leaving 4 bases of the junction unmatched. This CDR3 comprises 14 residues. Here the CDR3 reads CASSGLQGNEKLFF. CDR3 DNA sequence: TGTGCCAGCAGTGGTTTACAGGGGAATGAAAAACTGTTTTTT.